This TCR beta chain was sequenced for a study of blood T cell repertoires in COVID-19. Germline V CDR1 and CDR2: MNHNS, SASEGT. The length of the CDR3 is 16 residues. The trim removed 3 bases at V and 7 bases at J, leaving 7 bases unmatched. Generated by immunoSEQ multiplex PCR, the TCRdb table keeps only in-frame clones and is missing some. The data hold some 330,000 clones, with roughly four fifths observed a single time. The sequencing sample was made of PBMCs or T cells enriched from blood (not recorded which). The receptor's source is a woman aged 45 to 65 who had recovered from COVID-19. This chain uses TRBV6-1 with TRBJ1-4, with 11 bases identical to TRBD1. The CDR3, as DNA: TGTGCCAGCAGTGAGGGACAGGGGGTTTTCAGTGAAAAACTGTTTTTT. Protein sequence: CASSEGQGVFSEKLFF.